This T cell receptor (beta chain) emerged from a study of patients and donors after allogeneic stem cell transplantation. Trimming took 3 bases from V and 4 from J; bases not matched to a gene: 4. This CDR3 has 16 residues. The germline V gene has CDR1 SGDLS and CDR2 YYNGEE. A single record per CDR3 protein comes from TCRdb applying MiXCR to the RT-PCR reads. The table shows about 960,000 distinct CDR3 sequences, with roughly 18% occurring only once. The source is a human donor who was either an allogeneic HSCT recipient or a stem cell or donor lymphocyte infusion donor (not recorded which). It is not recorded whose cells these are; they may come from a transplant donor. Sequenced material: blood, either unsorted or a sorted T cell fraction (not recorded which). The rearrangement uses TRBV9 and TRBJ2-1; 13 bases align to TRBD2. CDR3 loop: CASSGLAGGNYNEQFF. The CDR3 DNA reads as TGTGCCAGCAGCGGACTAGCGGGGGGCAATTACAATGAGCAGTTCTTC. The variable domain in full, with the rest retrieved from reference TRBV9 and TRBJ2-1, is DSGVTQTPKHLITATGQRVTLRCSPRSGDLSVYWYQQSLDQGLQFLIQYYNGEERAKGNILERFSAQQFPDLHSELNLSSLELGDSALYFCASSGLAGGNYNEQFFGPGTRLTVL.